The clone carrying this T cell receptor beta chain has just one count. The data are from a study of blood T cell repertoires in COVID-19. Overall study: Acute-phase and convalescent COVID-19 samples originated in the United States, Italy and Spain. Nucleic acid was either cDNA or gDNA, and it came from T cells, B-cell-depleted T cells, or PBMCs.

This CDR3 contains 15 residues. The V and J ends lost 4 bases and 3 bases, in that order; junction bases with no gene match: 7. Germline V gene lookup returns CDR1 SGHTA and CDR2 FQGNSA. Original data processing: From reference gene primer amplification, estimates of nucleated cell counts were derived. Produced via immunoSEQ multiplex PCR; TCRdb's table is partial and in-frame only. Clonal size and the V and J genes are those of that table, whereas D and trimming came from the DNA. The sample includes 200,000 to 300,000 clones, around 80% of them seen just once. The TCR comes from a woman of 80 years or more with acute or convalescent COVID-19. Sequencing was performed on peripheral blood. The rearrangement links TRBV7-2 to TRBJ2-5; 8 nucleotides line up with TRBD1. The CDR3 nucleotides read TGTGCCAGCAGCTCAATACAGGGGGAAAAAGAGACCCAGTACTTC. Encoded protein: CASSSIQGEKETQYF. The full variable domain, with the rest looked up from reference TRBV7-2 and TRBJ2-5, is GAGVSQSPSNKVTEKGKDVELRCDPISGHTALYWYRQSLGQGLEFLIYFQGNSAPDKSGLPSDRFSAERTGGSVSTLTIQRTQQEDSAVYLCASSSIQGEKETQYFGPGTRLLVL.